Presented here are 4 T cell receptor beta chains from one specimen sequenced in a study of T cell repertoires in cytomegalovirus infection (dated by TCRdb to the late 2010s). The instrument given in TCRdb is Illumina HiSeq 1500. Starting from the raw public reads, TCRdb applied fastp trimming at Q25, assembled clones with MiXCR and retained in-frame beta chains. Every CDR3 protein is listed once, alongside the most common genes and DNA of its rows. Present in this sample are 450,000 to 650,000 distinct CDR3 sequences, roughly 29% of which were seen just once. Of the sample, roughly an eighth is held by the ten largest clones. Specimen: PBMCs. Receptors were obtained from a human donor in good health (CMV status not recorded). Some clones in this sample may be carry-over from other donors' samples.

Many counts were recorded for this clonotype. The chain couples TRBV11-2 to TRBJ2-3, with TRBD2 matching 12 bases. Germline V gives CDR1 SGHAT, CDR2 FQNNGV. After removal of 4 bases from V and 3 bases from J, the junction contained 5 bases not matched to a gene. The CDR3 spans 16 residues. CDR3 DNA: TGTGCCAGCAGCTCTAGACTAGCGGGAGTAACAGATACGCAGTATTTT. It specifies CASSSRLAGVTDTQYF.

The CDR3 protein is CASSQFEMGNYGYTF. Here the CDR3 DNA reads TGCGCCAGCAGCCAATTCGAAATGGGGAACTATGGCTACACCTTC. This rearrangement joins TRBV4-3 to TRBJ1-2; D ambiguous. Germline CDR1 and CDR2: LGHNA and YSLEER. The CDR3 runs to 15 residues. The V and J ends lost 2 bases and 2 bases respectively, with 12 bases between them.

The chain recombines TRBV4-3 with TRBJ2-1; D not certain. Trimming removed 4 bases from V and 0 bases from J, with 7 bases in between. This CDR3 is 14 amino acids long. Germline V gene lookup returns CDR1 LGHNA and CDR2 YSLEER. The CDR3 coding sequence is TGCGCCAGCAGCCGTGAGATCTCCTACAATGAGCAGTTCTTC. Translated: CASSREISYNEQFF.

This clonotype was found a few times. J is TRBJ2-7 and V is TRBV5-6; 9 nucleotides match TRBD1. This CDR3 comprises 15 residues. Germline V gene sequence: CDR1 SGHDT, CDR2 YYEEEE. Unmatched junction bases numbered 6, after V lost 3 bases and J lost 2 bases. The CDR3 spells CASSSLDRGTYEQYF. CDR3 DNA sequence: TGTGCCAGCAGCTCACTTGACAGGGGGACCTACGAGCAGTACTTC.